Below, 11 T cell receptor beta chains from the same sample are listed, as sequenced in a study of cytomegalovirus exposure and HLA in healthy donors. This PCR relied on a set of 60 Vbeta primers and 13 Jbeta primers. Clones were read by immunoSEQ multiplex PCR, and TCRdb kept only the in-frame ones, dropping some. The sample yields 150,000 to 200,000 clones, 62% seen once. The specimen sequenced was PBMCs. Source of these receptors: a man between 35 and 55 years old in good health and CMV-seronegative.

V is TRBV9 and J is TRBJ1-2, with D maybe TRBD1 (6 bases). The V gene's germline CDR1 is SGDLS and CDR2 YYNGEE. Trimming removed 3 bases from V and 6 bases from J, with 15 bases in between. This CDR3 is 14 amino acids long. CDR3 coding DNA: TGTGCCAGCAGCGATACGAGGGGGTTAGATGGCTACACCTTC. It yields the protein CASSDTRGLDGYTF. Variable domain in full (rest from reference TRBV9 and TRBJ1-2): DSGVTQTPKHLITATGQRVTLRCSPRSGDLSVYWYQQSLDQGLQFLIQYYNGEERAKGNILERFSAQQFPDLHSELNLSSLELGDSALYFCASSDTRGLDGYTFGSGTRLTVV.

V usage is TRBV5-5 and J usage is TRBJ2-5; 11 bases agree with TRBD2. The CDR3 sequence is 15 residues long. V lost 3 bases and J lost 3; bases outside the gene matches: 4. Germline V gives CDR1 SGHKS, CDR2 YYEKEE (reference sequence). CDR3 sequence (DNA): TGTGCCAGCAGCTGGGGGACTAGCGGAGAAGAGACCCAGTACTTC. This gives the protein CASSWGTSGEETQYF. The full variable domain, completed using reference TRBV5-5 and TRBJ2-5, is DAGVTQSPTHLIKTRGQQVTLRCSPISGHKSVSWYQQVLGQGPQFIFQYYEKEERGRGNFPDRFSARQFPNYSSELNVNALLLGDSALYLCASSWGTSGEETQYFGPGTRLLVL.

This clone has a handful of counts. Here the CDR3 DNA reads TGTGCCATCAGTGAACACGGGACACGGGATAGGGGGGAGCTGTTTTTT. It is translated as CAISEHGTRDRGELFF. The chain carries TRBV10-3 and TRBJ2-2, with D perhaps matching TRBD1 (6 bases). The CDR3 consists of 16 residues. Germline V gene lookup returns CDR1 ENHRY and CDR2 SYGVKD. V was clipped by 3 bases and J by 8 bases, with 19 bases between them.

V is TRBV11-2 and J is TRBJ2-2; 11 bases line up with TRBD2. The CDR3 contains 15 residues. Germline values: CDR1 SGHAT, CDR2 FQNNGV. The V and J ends lost 5 bases and 5 bases, in that order; junction bases with no gene match: 4. DNA for the CDR3: TGTGCCAGCAGCGGGACTAGCGGTGCAACCGGGGAGCTGTTTTTT. It specifies CASSGTSGATGELFF.

The V call is TRBV5-6, the J call TRBJ2-7; TRBD1 is a possible D gene (6 bases). Per germline, CDR1 SGHDT and CDR2 YYEEEE. The CDR3 runs to 16 residues. V lost 1 base to trimming and J lost 4 bases, with 18 bases between them. The DNA of the CDR3 is TGTGCCAGCAGCTTGTTATTCGCGGCAGGGGATTACGAGCAGTACTTC. Protein sequence: CASSLLFAAGDYEQYF.

The chain carries TRBV5-4 and TRBJ2-1; 7 bases fit TRBD2. Germline CDR1 reads SGHNT; CDR2 reads YYREEE (reference sequence). CDR3 length: 15 residues. V shed 0 bases, J shed 3 bases, and the junction held 3 bases outside the gene matches. CDR3 sequence reads: CASSLATSVYNEQFF. In nucleotides, the CDR3 is TGTGCCAGCAGCTTGGCAACTAGCGTCTACAATGAGCAGTTCTTC.

The rearrangement joins TRBV6-1 to TRBJ2-5; 13 bases map to TRBD2. Trimming at V came to 6 bases and at J to 2 bases, leaving 3 bases not matched to a gene. This CDR3 has 15 amino acids. CDR1 and CDR2 from the germline V gene are MNHNS and SASEGT. CDR3 residues: CASSPLAGGQETQYF. The CDR3 DNA reads TGTGCCAGCAGCCCACTAGCGGGGGGGCAAGAGACCCAGTACTTC.

In this sample, this clone turned up a few times. The chain couples TRBV18 to TRBJ1-5; 7 bases match TRBD1. Per the germline V gene, CDR1 is KGHSH and CDR2 is LQKENI. The V gene end was trimmed by 2 bases and the J gene end by 9 bases; junction bases not matched to a gene: 10. This CDR3 region has 15 residues. The CDR3 coding sequence is TGTGCCAGCTCACCAGAAGCACAGGGGCGCGGGCCCCAGCATTTT. Its protein is CASSPEAQGRGPQHF.

The V call is TRBV9, the J call TRBJ2-5; D not certain. Trimming took off 3 bases at V and 2 bases at J, with 5 bases between the two ends. Germline V CDR1 and CDR2: SGDLS, YYNGEE. CDR3 length: 12 amino acids. The CDR3 region is CASSAGQETQYF. CDR3 DNA sequence: TGTGCCAGCAGCGCCGGGCAAGAGACCCAGTACTTC.

The genes are TRBV7-6 and TRBJ1-1; weak D call: TRBD1 (5 bases). CDR1 is SGHVS, CDR2 FNYEAQ, per germline. The CDR3 has 13 residues. V lost 5 bases and J 3 bases, leaving 10 bases between the germline ends. The CDR3 loop reads CASSPTTDTEAFF. The CDR3 nucleotides read TGTGCCAGCAGCCCTACGACAGACACTGAAGCTTTCTTT.

This chain connects TRBV5-4 to TRBJ2-3; TRBD1 aligns across 8 bases. V lost 6 bases and J lost 1; bases outside the gene matches: 7. The CDR3 extends over 15 amino acids. Germline V CDR1 and CDR2: SGHNT, YYREEE (reference sequence). Here the CDR3 reads CASTQGTGRTDTQYF. The DNA for the CDR3 is TGTGCCAGCACCCAAGGGACAGGTCGCACAGATACGCAGTATTTT.